This entry features one T cell receptor beta chain sequence. No antigen is known for it. The sample carries other DNA sequences with the same CDR3. It was second doses at about 4 or about 12 weeks that were pooled. This sample is drawn from a study of T cell responses to AZD1222 COVID-19 vaccine. General observations from the study: Most donors were white British, females outnumbered males, and clonal diversity was possibly underestimated. Reports indicate that nearly half of spike-specific TCRs are directed at unmutated variant regions.

The CDR3 is 13 amino acids. CDR1 and CDR2 from the germline V gene are SGHAT and FQNNGV. Trimming stripped 2 bases from V and 0 bases from J, with 5 bases between. Method: immunoSEQ multiplex PCR; TCRdb's copy keeps in-frame clones and lacks some. The table shows some 130,000 clones, with 70% to 90% occurring only once. The source of this sequence is an adult who received the AZD1222 COVID-19 vaccine. The chain employs TRBV11-2 and TRBJ2-7; D ambiguous. The sequences come from peripheral blood, collected 28 days after the second AZD1222 dose. The CDR3 DNA reads as TGTGCCAGCAGCTTACAGACCTCCTACGAGCAGTACTTC. Translated: CASSLQTSYEQYF.